This T cell receptor beta chain comes out of a study of blood T cell repertoires in COVID-19. On the study more broadly: From the United States, Italy and Spain came samples of acute and convalescent COVID-19. Sample material is recorded as cDNA or gDNA derived from T cells, B-cell-depleted T cells, or PBMCs.

Sequencing was performed with immunoSEQ multiplex PCR; in TCRdb, only in-frame clones are kept and a portion is missing. The data hold about 330,000 clones, with around four fifths observed a single time. Germline V lookup: CDR1 SGHDT, CDR2 YYEEEE. The CDR3 loop spans 15 amino acids. About this clone itself: An end of the junction does not agree with germline; a read error may underlie this.

The sequencing sample was made of peripheral blood. The gene calls are TRBV5-6 and TRBJ1-5; D uncertain. This receptor was identified in a woman between 45 and 60 years old with acute or convalescent COVID-19. DNA of the CDR3: TGTGCCAGCAGTTTGGCGAGGGCCGGCAATCAGCCCCAGCATTTT. This gives the protein CASSLARAGNQPQHF.